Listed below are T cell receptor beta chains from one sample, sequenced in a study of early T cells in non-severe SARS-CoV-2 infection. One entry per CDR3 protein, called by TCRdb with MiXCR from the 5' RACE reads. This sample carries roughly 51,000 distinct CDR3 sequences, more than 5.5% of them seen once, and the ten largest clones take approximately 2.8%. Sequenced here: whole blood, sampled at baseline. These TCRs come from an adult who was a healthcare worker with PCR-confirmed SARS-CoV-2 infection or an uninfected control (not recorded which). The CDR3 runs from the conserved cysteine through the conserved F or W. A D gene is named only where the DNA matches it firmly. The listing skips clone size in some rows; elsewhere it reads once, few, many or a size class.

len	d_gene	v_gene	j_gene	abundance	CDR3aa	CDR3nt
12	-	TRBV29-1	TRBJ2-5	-	CSVGGRGETQYF	TGCAGCGTTGGCGGGCGTGGAGAGACCCAGTACTTC
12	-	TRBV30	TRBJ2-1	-	CAWRALGPEQFF	TGTGCCTGGAGAGCTTTAGGGCCTGAGCAGTTCTTC
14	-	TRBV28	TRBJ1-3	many	CASSRSGSGNTIYF	TGTGCCAGCAGCCGAAGTGGCTCTGGAAACACCATATATTTT
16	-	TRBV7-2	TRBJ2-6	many	CASSLWAGSGANVLTF	TGTGCCAGCAGCCTCTGGGCGGGCTCTGGGGCCAACGTCCTGACTTTC
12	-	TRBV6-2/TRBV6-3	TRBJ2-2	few	CASSFGAGELFF	-
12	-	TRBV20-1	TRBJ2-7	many	CSASHPAYEQYF	TGCAGTGCTAGTCATCCCGCTTACGAGCAGTACTTC
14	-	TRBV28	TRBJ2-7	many	CASSQDRIPYEQYF	TGTGCCAGCAGCCAAGACAGGATCCCCTACGAGCAGTACTTC
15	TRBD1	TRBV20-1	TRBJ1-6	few	CSASKDRGFNSPLHF	TGCAGTGCTAGCAAGGACAGGGGGTTTAATTCACCCCTCCACTTT
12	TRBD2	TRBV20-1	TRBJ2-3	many	CSASGGADTQYF	TGCAGTGCTAGCGGGGGGGCAGATACGCAGTATTTT
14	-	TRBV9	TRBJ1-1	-	CASSVGPGTTEAFF	TGTGCCAGCAGCGTAGGTCCAGGGACGACTGAAGCTTTCTTT
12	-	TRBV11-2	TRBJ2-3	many	CASSFISDTQYF	TGTGCCAGCAGCTTCATTTCAGATACGCAGTATTTT
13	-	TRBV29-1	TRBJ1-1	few	CSVDTGLGTEAFF	TGCAGCGTGGATACAGGGCTTGGCACTGAAGCTTTCTTT
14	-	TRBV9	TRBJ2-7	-	CASSGDFSSYEQYF	TGTGCCAGCAGCGGGGACTTTAGCTCCTACGAGCAGTACTTC
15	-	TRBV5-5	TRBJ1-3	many	CASSQTSNPGNTIYF	TGTGCCAGCAGTCAGACCAGCAACCCTGGAAACACCATATATTTT
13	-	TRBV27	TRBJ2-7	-	CASSSLSQPEQYF	TGTGCCAGCAGTTCGCTCTCCCAGCCCGAGCAGTACTTC
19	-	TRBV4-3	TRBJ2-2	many	CASSQEWRHFGTNTGELFF	TGCGCCAGCAGCCAAGAATGGCGGCACTTCGGCACGAACACCGGGGAGCTGTTTTTT
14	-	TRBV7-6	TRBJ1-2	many	CASSLGGGNYGYTF	TGTGCCAGCAGCTTAGGAGGGGGGAACTATGGCTACACCTTC
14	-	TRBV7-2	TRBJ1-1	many	CASILIGEGTEAFF	TGTGCCAGCATCTTAATCGGGGAGGGGACTGAAGCTTTCTTT
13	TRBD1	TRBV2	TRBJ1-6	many	CASMGTGGSPLHF	TGTGCCAGCATGGGGACAGGGGGTTCACCCCTCCACTTT
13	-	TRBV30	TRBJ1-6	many	CAWSAQPNSPLHF	TGTGCCTGGAGTGCACAGCCTAATTCACCCCTCCACTTT
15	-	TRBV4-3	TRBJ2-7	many	CASSQDRVSWDEQYF	TGCGCCAGCAGCCAAGATCGTGTTAGTTGGGACGAGCAGTACTTC
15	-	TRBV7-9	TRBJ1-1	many	CASSLDGRVTPEAFF	TGTGCCAGCAGCTTAGACGGCAGGGTAACTCCTGAAGCTTTCTTT
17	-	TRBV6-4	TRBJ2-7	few	CASSDVPPGRSSYEQYF	TGTGCCAGCAGTGACGTCCCCCCGGGACGGAGCTCCTACGAGCAGTACTTC
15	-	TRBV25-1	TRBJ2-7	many	CASSPPGTGTYEQYF	TGTGCCAGCAGTCCCCCTGGGACCGGAACCTACGAGCAGTACTTC
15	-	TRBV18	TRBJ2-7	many	CASSPMSLGPYEQYF	TGTGCCAGCTCACCGATGTCCCTCGGGCCCTACGAGCAGTACTTC
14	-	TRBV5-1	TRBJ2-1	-	CASSLAPPGAEQFF	TGCGCCAGCAGCTTGGCCCCACCCGGGGCCGAGCAGTTCTTC
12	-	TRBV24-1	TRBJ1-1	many	CATSDGTGEAFF	TGTGCCACCAGTGATGGTACAGGGGAAGCTTTCTTT
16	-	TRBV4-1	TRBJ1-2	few	CASSPQDQPPIYGYTF	TGCGCCAGCAGCCCCCAGGACCAGCCCCCCATCTATGGCTACACCTTC
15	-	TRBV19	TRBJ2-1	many	CATTTSNSPYNEQFF	TGTGCCACGACGACTAGTAATAGTCCCTACAATGAGCAGTTCTTC
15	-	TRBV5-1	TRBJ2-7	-	CASSLGGASSYEQYF	TGCGCCAGCAGCTTGGGAGGGGCCTCCTCCTACGAGCAGTACTTC
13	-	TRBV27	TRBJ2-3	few	CASSSLGSDTQYF	TGTGCCAGCAGTTCGCTAGGCTCAGATACGCAGTATTTT
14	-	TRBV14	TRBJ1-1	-	CASSQLREDTEAFF	TGTGCCAGCAGCCAACTGAGAGAAGACACTGAAGCTTTCTTT
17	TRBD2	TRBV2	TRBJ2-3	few	CASSARLAGDFTDTQYF	TGTGCCAGCAGTGCGCGGTTAGCGGGGGACTTCACAGATACGCAGTATTTT
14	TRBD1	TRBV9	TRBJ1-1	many	CASSPRTGGTEAFF	TGTGCCAGCAGCCCTCGGACAGGGGGCACTGAAGCTTTCTTT
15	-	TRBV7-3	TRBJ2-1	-	CASSSSGGGLSEQFF	TGTGCCAGCAGCTCTAGCGGAGGGGGTCTCAGTGAGCAGTTCTTC
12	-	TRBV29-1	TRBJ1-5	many	CSVRTGNQPQHF	TGCAGCGTACGGACAGGCAATCAGCCCCAGCATTTT
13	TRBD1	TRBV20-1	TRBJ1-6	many	CSASDRDWTPLHF	TGCAGTGCCTCGGACAGGGATTGGACACCCCTCCACTTT
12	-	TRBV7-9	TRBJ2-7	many	CASSYVRNEQYF	TGTGCCAGCAGCTACGTGAGGAACGAGCAGTACTTC
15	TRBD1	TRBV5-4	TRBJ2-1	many	CASRAGTGGYNEQFF	TGTGCCAGCAGAGCCGGGACAGGGGGGTACAATGAGCAGTTCTTC
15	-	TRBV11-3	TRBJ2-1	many	CASSLGVQGYNEQFF	TGTGCCAGCAGCTTAGGGGTTCAGGGTTACAATGAGCAGTTCTTC
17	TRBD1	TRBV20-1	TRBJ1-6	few	CSARDRDRDRYNSPLHF	TGCAGTGCTAGAGATCGAGACCGGGACAGGTATAATTCACCCCTCCACTTT
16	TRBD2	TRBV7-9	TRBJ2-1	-	CASSLPGSGVRNEQFF	TGTGCCAGCAGCTTGCCCGGTAGCGGGGTTCGCAATGAGCAGTTCTTC
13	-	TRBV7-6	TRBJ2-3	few	CASRQRGTDTQYF	TGTGCCAGCCGTCAGAGGGGCACAGATACGCAGTATTTT
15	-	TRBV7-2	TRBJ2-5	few	CASSGRGLPKETQYF	TGTGCCAGCAGCGGCCGGGGACTTCCTAAAGAGACCCAGTACTTC
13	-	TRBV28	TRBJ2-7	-	CASTDPPAYEQYF	TGTGCCAGCACCGATCCCCCTGCCTACGAGCAGTACTTC
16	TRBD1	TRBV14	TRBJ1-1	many	CASSLRTGLKNTEAFF	TGTGCCAGCAGCCTCCGGACAGGGCTGAAGAACACTGAAGCTTTCTTT
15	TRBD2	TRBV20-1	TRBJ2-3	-	CSARETGTRRDTQYF	TGCAGTGCTAGAGAGACCGGGACTAGGAGGGATACGCAGTATTTT
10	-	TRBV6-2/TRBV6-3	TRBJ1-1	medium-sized	CATQGAEAFF	TGTGCCACCCAGGGTGCTGAAGCTTTCTTT
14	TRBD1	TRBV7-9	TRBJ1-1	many	CASSLQGEGAEAFF	TGTGCCAGCAGCTTGCAGGGGGAAGGGGCTGAAGCTTTCTTT